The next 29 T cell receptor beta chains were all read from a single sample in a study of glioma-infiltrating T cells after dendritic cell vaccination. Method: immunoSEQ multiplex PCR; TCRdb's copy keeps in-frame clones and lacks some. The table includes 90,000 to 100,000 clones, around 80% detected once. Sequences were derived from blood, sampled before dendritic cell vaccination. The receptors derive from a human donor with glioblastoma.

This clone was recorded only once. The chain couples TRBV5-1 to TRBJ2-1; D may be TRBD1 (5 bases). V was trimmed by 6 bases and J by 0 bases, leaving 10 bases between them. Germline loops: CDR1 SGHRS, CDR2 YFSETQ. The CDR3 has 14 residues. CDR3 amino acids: CASNPQGSYNEQFF. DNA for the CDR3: TGCGCCAGCAACCCCCAGGGCTCCTACAATGAGCAGTTCTTC.

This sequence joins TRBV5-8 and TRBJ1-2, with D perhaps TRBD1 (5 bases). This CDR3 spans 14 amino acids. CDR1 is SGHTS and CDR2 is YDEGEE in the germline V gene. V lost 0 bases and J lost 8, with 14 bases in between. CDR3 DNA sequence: TGTGCCAGCAGCTTGGTGGACACCAAGGGGGGCTACACCTTC. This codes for CASSLVDTKGGYTF.

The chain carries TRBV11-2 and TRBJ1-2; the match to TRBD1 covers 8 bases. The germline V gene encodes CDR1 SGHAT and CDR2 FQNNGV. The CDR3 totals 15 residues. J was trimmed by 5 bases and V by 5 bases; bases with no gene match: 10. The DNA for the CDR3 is TGTGCCAGCAGCCCATCGGACAGGGCAAGGTATGGCTACACCTTC. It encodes CASSPSDRARYGYTF.

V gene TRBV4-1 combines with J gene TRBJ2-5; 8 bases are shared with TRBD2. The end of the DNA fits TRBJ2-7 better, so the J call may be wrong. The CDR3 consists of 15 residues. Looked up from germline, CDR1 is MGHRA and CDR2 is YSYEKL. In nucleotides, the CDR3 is TGCGCCAGCAGCCCACAAGGGACTAGGTCCTACGAGCAGTACTTC. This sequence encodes CASSPQGTRSYEQYF.

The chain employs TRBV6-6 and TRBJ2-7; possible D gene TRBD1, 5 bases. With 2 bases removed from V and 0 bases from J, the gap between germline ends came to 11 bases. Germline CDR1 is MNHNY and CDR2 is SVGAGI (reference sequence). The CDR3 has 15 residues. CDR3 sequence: CASSYGQGSSYEQYF. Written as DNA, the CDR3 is TGTGCCAGCAGTTACGGTCAGGGAAGCTCCTACGAGCAGTACTTC.

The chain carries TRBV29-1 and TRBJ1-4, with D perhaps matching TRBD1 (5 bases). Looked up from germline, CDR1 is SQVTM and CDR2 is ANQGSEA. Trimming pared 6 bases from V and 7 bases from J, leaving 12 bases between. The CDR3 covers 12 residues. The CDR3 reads CSVRSGFEKLFF. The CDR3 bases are TGCAGCGTGCGATCAGGGTTTGAAAAACTGTTTTTT. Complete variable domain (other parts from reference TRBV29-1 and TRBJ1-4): SAVISQKPSRDICQRGTSLTIQCQVDSQVTMMFWYRQQPGQSLTLIATANQGSEATYESGFVIDKFPISRPNLTFSTLTVSNMSPEDSSIYLCSVRSGFEKLFFGSGTQLSVL.

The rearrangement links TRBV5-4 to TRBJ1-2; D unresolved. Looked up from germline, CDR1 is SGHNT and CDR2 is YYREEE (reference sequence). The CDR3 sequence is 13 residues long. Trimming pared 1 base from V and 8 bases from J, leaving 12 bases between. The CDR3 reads CASSLNSLRGYTF. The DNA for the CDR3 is TGTGCCAGCAGCTTGAACAGTTTAAGAGGCTACACCTTC. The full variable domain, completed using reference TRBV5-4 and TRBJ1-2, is ETGVTQSPTHLIKTRGQQVTLRCSSQSGHNTVSWYQQALGQGPQFIFQYYREEENGRGNFPPRFSGLQFPNYSSELNVNALELDDSALYLCASSLNSLRGYTFGSGTRLTVV.

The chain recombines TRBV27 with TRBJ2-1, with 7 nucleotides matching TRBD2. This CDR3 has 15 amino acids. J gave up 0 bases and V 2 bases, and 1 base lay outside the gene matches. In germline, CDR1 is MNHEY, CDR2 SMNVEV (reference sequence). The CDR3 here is CASSLRLASYNEQFF. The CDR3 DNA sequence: TGTGCCAGCAGTTTACGACTAGCCTCCTACAATGAGCAGTTCTTC.

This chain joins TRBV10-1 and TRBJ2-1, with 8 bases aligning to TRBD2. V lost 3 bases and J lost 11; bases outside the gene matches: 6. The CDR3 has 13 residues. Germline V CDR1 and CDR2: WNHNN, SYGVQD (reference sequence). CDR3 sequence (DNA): TGCGCCAGCAGTGAAGGGCGGGGGGTCCAGCAGTTCTTC. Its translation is CASSEGRGVQQFF.

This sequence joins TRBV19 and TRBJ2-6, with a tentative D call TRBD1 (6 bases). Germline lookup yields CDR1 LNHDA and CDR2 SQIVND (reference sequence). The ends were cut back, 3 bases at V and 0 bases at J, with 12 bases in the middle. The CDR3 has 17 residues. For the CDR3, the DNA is TGTGCCAGTAGTATGACAGGATCCCGCTCTGGGGCCAACGTCCTGACTTTC. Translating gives CASSMTGSRSGANVLTF.

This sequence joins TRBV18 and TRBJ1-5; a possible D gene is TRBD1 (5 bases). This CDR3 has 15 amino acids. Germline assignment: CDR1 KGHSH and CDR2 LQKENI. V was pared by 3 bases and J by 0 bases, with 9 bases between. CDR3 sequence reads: CASSPRRDSNQPQHF. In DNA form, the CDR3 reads TGTGCCAGCTCACCTCGCAGGGATAGCAATCAGCCCCAGCATTTT.

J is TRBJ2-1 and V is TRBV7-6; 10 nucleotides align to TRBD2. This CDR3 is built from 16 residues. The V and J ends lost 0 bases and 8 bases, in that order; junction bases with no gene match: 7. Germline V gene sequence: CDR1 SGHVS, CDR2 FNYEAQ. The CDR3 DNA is TGTGCCAGCAGCTTAGCAGGAGCGGGAGGGCGGGATGAGCAGTTCTTC. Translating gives CASSLAGAGGRDEQFF. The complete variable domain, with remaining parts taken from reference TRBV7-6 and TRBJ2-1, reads GAGVSQSPRYKVTKRGQDVALRCDPISGHVSLYWYRQALGQGPEFLTYFNYEAQQDKSGLPNDRFSAERPEGSISTLTIQRTEQRDSAMYRCASSLAGAGGRDEQFFGPGTRLTVL.

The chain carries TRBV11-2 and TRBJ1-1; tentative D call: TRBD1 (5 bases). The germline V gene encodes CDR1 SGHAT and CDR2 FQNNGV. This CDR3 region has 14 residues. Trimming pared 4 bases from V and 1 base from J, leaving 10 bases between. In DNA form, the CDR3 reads TGTGCCAGCAGCTACAGGCCCGGGAACACTGAAGCTTTCTTT. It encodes CASSYRPGNTEAFF.

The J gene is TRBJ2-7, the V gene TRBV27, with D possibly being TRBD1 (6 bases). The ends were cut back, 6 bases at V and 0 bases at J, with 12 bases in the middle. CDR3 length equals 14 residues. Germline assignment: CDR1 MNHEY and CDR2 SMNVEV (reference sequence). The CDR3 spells CASRSRGFSYEQYF. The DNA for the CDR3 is TGTGCCAGCAGAAGCAGGGGCTTCTCCTACGAGCAGTACTTC.

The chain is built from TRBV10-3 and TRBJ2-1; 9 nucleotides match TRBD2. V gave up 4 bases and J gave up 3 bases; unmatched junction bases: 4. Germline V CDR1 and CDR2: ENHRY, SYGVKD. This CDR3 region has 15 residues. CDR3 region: CAISVISGSYNEQFF. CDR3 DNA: TGTGCCATCAGTGTGATTAGCGGGAGCTACAATGAGCAGTTCTTC.

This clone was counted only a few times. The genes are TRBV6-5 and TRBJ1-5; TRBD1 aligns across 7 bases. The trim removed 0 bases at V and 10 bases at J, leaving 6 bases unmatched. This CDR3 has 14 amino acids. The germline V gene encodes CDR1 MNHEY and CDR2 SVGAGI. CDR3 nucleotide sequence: TGTGCCAGCAGTTACTCTGACAGGGAGGCTCCCCAGCATTTT. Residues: CASSYSDREAPQHF.

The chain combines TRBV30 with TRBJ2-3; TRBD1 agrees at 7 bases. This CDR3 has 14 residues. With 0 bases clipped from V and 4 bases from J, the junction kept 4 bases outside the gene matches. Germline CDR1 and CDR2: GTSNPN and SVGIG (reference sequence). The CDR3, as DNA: TGTGCCTGGAGTGTCTGGACAGGCGCAGATACGCAGTATTTT. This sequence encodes CAWSVWTGADTQYF.

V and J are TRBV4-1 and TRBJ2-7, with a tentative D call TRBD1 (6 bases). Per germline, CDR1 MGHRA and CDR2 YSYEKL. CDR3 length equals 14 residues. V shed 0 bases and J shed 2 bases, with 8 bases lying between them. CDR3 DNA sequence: TGCGCCAGCAGCCAAGAGACAGGAGCCTACGAGCAGTACTTC. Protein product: CASSQETGAYEQYF.

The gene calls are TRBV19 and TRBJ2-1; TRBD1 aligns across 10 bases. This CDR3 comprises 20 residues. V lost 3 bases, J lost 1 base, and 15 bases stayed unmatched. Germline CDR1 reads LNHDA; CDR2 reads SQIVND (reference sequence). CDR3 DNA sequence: TGTGCCAGTAGTATGGGTACCGGACAGGGGGTAAGGTGGTCCTACAATGAGCAGTTCTTC. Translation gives CASSMGTGQGVRWSYNEQFF. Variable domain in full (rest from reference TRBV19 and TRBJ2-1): DGGITQSPKYLFRKEGQNVTLSCEQNLNHDAMYWYRQDPGQGLRLIYYSQIVNDFQKGDIAEGYSVSREKKESFPLTVTSAQKNPTAFYLCASSMGTGQGVRWSYNEQFFGPGTRLTVL.

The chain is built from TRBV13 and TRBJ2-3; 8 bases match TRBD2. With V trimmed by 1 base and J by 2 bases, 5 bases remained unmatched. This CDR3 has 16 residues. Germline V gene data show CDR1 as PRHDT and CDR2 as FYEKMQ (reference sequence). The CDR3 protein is CASSLEGTRVTDTQYF. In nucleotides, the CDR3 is TGTGCCAGCAGCTTAGAGGGGACTAGAGTCACAGATACGCAGTATTTT.

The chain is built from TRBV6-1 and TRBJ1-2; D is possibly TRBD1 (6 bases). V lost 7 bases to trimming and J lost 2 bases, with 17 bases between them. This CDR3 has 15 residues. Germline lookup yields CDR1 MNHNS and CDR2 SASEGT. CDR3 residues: CASTSTGGGNYGYTF. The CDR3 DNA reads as TGTGCCAGCACGTCGACGGGGGGGGGCAACTATGGCTACACCTTC.

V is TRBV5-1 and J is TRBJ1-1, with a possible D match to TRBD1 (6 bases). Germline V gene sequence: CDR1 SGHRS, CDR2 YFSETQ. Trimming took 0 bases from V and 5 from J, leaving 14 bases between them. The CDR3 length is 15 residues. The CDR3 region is CASSLVAGALTEAFF. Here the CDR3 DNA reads TGCGCCAGCAGCTTGGTCGCAGGGGCGTTGACTGAAGCTTTCTTT.

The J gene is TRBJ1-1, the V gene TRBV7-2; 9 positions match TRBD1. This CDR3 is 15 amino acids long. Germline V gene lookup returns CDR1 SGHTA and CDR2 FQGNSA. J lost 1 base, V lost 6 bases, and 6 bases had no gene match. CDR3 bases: TGTGCCAGCAGTTGGACAGGGGTCGGGAACACTGAAGCTTTCTTT. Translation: CASSWTGVGNTEAFF.

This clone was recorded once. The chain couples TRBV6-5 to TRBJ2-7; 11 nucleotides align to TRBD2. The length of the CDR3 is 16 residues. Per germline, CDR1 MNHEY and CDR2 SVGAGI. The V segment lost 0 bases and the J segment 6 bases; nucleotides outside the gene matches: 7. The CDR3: CASSYSTLAGVFEQYF. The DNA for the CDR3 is TGTGCCAGCAGTTACTCGACACTAGCGGGAGTCTTCGAGCAGTACTTC.

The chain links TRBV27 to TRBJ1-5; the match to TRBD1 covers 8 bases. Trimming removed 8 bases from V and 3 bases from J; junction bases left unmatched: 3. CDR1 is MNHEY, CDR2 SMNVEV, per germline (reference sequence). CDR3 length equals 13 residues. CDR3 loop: CASQGAYNQPQHF. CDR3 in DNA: TGTGCCAGCCAGGGGGCGTACAATCAGCCCCAGCATTTT.

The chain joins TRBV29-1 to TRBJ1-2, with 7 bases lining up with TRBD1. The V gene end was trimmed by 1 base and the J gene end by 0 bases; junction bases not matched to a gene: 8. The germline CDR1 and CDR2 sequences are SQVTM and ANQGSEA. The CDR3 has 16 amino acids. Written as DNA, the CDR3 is TGCAGCGTTGAAGGGGACAGCTTCGCACCTAACTATGGCTACACCTTC. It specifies CSVEGDSFAPNYGYTF.

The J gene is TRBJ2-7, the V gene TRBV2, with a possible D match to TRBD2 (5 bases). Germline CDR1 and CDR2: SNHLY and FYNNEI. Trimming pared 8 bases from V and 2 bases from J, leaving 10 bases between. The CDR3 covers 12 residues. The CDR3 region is CASRGATYEQYF. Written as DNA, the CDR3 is TGTGCCAGCCGGGGAGCGACCTACGAGCAGTACTTC.

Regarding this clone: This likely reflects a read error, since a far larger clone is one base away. The CDR3 bases are TGTGCCAGCATCTATGACAGGGGGCCTGATATGAACACTGAAGCTTTCTTT. Protein sequence: CASIYDRGPDMNTEAFF. The chain combines TRBV5-6 with TRBJ1-1; 10 positions match TRBD1. V trimming: 6 bases; J trimming: 0 bases; junction bases outside the gene matches: 11. Germline lookup yields CDR1 SGHDT and CDR2 YYEEEE. The CDR3 is 17 residues long.

CDR3 DNA sequence: TGTGCCAGCAGGGGACTTACCGGGGAGCTGTTTTTT. Translated: CASRGLTGELFF. This chain uses TRBV6-4 with TRBJ2-2; tentative D call: TRBD2 (6 bases). Germline V CDR1 and CDR2: MRHNA, SNTAGT. This CDR3 contains 12 residues. The V gene lost 6 bases and the J gene lost 5 bases, with 7 bases spanning the gap.